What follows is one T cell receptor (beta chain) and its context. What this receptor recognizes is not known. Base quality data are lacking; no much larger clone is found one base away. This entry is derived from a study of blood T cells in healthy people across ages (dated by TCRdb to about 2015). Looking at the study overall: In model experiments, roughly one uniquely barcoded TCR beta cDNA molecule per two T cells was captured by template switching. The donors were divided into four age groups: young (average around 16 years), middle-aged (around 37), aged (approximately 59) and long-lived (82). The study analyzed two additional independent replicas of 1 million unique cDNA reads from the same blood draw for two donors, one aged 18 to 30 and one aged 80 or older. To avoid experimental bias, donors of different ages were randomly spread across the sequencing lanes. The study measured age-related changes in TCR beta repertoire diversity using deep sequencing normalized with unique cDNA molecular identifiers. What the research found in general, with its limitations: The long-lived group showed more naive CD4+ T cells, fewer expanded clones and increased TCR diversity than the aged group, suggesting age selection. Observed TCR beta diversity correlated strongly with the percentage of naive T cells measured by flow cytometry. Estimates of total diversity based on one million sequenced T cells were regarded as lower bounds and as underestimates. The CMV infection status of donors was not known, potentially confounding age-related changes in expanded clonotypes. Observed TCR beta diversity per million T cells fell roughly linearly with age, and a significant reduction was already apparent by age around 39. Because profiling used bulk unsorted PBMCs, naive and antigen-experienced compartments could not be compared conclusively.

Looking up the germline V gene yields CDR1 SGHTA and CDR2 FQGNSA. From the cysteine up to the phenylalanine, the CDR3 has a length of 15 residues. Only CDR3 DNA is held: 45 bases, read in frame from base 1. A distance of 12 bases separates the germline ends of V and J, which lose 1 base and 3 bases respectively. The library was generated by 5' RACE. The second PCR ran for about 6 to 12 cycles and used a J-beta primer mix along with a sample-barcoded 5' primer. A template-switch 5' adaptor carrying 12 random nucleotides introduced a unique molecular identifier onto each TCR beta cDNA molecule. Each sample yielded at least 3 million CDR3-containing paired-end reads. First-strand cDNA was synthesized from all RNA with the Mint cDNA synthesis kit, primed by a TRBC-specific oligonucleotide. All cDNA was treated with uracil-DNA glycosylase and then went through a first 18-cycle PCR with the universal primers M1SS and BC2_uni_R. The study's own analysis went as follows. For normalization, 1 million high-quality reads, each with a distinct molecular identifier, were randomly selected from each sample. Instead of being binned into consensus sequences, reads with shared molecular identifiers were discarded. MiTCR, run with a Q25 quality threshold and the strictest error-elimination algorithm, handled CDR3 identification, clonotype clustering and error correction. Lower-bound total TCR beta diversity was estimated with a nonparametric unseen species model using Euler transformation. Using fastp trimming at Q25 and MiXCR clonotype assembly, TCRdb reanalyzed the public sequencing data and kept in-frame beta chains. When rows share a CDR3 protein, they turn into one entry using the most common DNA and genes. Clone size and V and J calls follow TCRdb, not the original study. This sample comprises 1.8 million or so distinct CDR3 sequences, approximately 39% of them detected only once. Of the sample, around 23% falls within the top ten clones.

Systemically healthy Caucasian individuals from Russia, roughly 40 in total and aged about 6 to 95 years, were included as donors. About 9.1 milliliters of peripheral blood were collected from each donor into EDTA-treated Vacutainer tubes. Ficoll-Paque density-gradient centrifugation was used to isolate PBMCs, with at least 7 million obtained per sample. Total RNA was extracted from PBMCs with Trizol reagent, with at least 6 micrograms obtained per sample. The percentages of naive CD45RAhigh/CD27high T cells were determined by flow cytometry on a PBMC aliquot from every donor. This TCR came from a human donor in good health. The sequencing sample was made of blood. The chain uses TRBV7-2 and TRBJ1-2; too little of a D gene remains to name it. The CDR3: CASSLVSWQDYGYTF. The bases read TGTGCCAGCAGCTTAGTAAGCTGGCAGGACTATGGCTACACCTTC.